The rows below give T cell receptor beta chains drawn from one sample of a study of cytomegalovirus exposure and HLA in healthy donors. The assay was immunoSEQ multiplex PCR, and TCRdb's table has in-frame clones only and misses some. This sample contains 40,000 to 50,000 clones. What was sequenced was PBMCs. The source of these receptors is a woman between 40 and 50 years old in good health and CMV-seronegative. CDR3s leave out the opening cysteine and the closing phenylalanine or tryptophan. The order of the fields is CDR3 length, V gene, J gene, CDR3 protein.

>14|TRBV30|TRBJ1-5
AWSDIKRTDNQPQH
>9|TRBV2|TRBJ2-7
ASKEDYEQY
>12|TRBV19|TRBJ1-1
ASSQIDRDTEAF
>12|TRBV9|TRBJ2-1
ASSVGAPADEQF
>14|TRBV9|TRBJ2-2
ASSARGESNTGELF
>12|TRBV7-9|TRBJ2-7
ASSLDRSAYEQY
>12|TRBV6-4|TRBJ1-6
ASSDSLGGSPLH
>15|TRBV7-9|TRBJ2-1
ASSSSWRGAVYNEQF
>16|TRBV27|TRBJ2-7
ASSLRAGLADGTYEQY
>15|TRBV4-1|TRBJ1-2
ASSPHGRTGGRYGYT
>17|TRBV4-1|TRBJ2-1
ASSQDLFGLAGGHGEQF
>10|TRBV7-9|TRBJ1-2
ASSFGDDGYT
>13|TRBV6-1|TRBJ1-5
ASSGWPTANQPQH
>13|TRBV6-5|TRBJ1-2
ASSSPRGLNYGYT
>12|TRBV18|TRBJ2-7
ASSPPLASYEQY
>10|TRBV30|TRBJ1-2
AWTTGFGGYT
>12|TRBV5-1|TRBJ2-3
ASSLAGATDTQY
>14|TRBV5-1|TRBJ2-1
ASSPPRQGTYNEQF
>12|TRBV2|TRBJ1-4
ASSDLVQGEKLF
>11|TRBV11-1|TRBJ1-1
ASSLTGATEAF
>10|TRBV29-1|TRBJ1-1
SVGADDTEAF
>14|TRBV11-3|TRBJ2-1
ASSLDYREFDNEQF
>16|TRBV4-2|TRBJ1-1
ASSQARYAGRTYTEAF
>12|TRBV6-5|TRBJ1-2
ASSYWDRGGGYT
>12|TRBV6-6|TRBJ2-7
ASRSARGVYEQY
>12|TRBV5-6|TRBJ2-2
ASSRRENTGELF
>10|TRBV29-1|TRBJ2-5
SVERGGKTQY
>15|TRBV15|TRBJ1-5
ATSPGQGSHSNQPQH
>9|TRBV2|TRBJ1-1
ASSDSWEAF
>12|TRBV11-1|TRBJ1-4
ASSLDRFEEKLF
>13|TRBV7-9|TRBJ1-2
ASSLEFRTGNGYT
>12|TRBV15|TRBJ1-1
ATSRIRQGAEAF
>12|TRBV6-4|TRBJ1-1
ASRPQTGDTEAF
>12|TRBV9|TRBJ1-6
ASPRGQGNSPLH
>11|TRBV6-5|TRBJ1-2
ASSPTGLGTFT
>12|TRBV11-1|TRBJ1-1
ASSLGQVGAEAF
>12|TRBV29-1|TRBJ2-3
SVTSGRASDTQY
>11|TRBV7-9|TRBJ1-6
ATQGTGGSPLH
>13|TRBV4-1|TRBJ1-1
ASSQDGQLNTEAF
>14|TRBV7-6|TRBJ2-2
ASSQSGGLRTGELF
>12|TRBV5-6|TRBJ1-5
ASSTGTGDQPQH
>12|TRBV30|TRBJ1-2
AWSFPGILHGYT
>12|TRBV4-2|TRBJ2-5
ASSQQAGQETQY